This T cell receptor beta chain was sequenced in a study of T cell repertoires in cytomegalovirus infection. In the study overall: Shared public TCR beta signatures pointed to both CMV infection and a matching HLA type. Whole-study results and caveats: CMV-specific HLA-C-restricted TCR beta clonotypes dominated the ex vivo response.

Via MiXCR, TCRdb re-called the reads, giving one row per CDR3 protein. This table has about 700,000 distinct CDR3 sequences, approximately 33% appearing once. Concerning this clonotype itself: Its specificity is unknown. This may stem from a read error, because a much larger clone lies one nucleotide away.

J lost 4 bases, V lost 0 bases, and 3 bases had no gene match. The CDR3 is made up of 15 amino acids. Germline V gives CDR1 SGHVS, CDR2 FQNEAQ. Material: cultured PBMCs, obtained from culture after CMV antigen stimulation. This TCR was recovered from a human donor in good health (CMV status not recorded). Some clones in this sample may be carry-over from other donors' samples. The chain links TRBV7-8 to TRBJ2-3; 8 nucleotides agree with TRBD1. CDR3 bases: TGTGCCAGCAGCTTAGCGGAACAGGGGGCAGATACGCAGTATTTT. It specifies CASSLAEQGADTQYF.